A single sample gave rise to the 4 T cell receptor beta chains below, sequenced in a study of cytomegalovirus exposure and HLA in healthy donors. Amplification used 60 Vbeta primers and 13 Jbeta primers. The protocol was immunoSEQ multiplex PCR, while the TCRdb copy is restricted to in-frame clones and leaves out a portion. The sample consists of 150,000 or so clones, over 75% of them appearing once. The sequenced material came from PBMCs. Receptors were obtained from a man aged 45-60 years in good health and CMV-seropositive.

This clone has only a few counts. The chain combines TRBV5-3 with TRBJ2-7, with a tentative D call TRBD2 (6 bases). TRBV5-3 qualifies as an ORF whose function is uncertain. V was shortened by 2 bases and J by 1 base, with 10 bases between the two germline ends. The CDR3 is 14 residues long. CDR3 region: CARSFSGRSYEQYF. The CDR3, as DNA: TGTGCCAGAAGCTTTAGCGGCAGGTCCTACGAGCAGTACTTC.

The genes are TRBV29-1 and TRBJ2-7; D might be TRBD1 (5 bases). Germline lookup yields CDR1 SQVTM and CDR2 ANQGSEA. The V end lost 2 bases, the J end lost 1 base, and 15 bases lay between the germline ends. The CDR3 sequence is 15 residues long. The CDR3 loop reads CSVESRGRASYEQYF. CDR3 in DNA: TGCAGCGTTGAATCAAGGGGCAGGGCTTCCTACGAGCAGTACTTC.

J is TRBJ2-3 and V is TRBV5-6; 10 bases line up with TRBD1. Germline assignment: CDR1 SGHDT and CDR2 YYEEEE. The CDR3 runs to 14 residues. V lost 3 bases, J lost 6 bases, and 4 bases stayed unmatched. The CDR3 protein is CASSSDRGHDTQYF. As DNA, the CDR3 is TGTGCCAGCAGCTCCGACAGGGGGCATGATACGCAGTATTTT.

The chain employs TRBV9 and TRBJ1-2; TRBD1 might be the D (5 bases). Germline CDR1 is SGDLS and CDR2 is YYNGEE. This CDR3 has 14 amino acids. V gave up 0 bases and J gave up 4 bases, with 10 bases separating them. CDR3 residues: CASSVGQGSYGYTF. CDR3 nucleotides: TGTGCCAGCAGCGTAGGTCAGGGAAGCTATGGCTACACCTTC.